This is a list of T cell receptor beta chains from one sample in a study of T cells after yellow fever vaccination. TCRdb reanalysed the 5' RACE reads using MiXCR and keeps one entry per CDR3 protein. The data hold 200,000 to 300,000 distinct CDR3 sequences, with approximately 6.3% observed a single time. The sequenced sample was CD4+ T cells sorted from PBMCs, obtained on the day of the yellow fever booster vaccination. The receptor source for this set is a man aged 25-40 years who received the YFV17D yellow fever vaccine. Both conserved end residues are part of each CDR3. A D gene is named only where the DNA matches it firmly. Some rows have no size entry. The others give once, few or many, or a class for an expanded clone.

j_call,clone_size,v_call,d_call,cdr3_nt,cdr3_aa
TRBJ2-5,few,TRBV20-1,TRBD2,TGCAGTGGCGGCGGGGCTACCGGGACTAGAAAAGAGACCCAGTACTTC,CSGGGATGTRKETQYF
TRBJ2-7,NA,TRBV2,NA,TGTGCCAGCACCACCGATAGGGGAACCTACGAGCAGTACTTC,CASTTDRGTYEQYF
TRBJ2-3,few,TRBV5-1,TRBD2,TGCGCCAGCAGCTTGGATCTAGCGGGATTAAAAATAGCAGATACGCAGTATTTT,CASSLDLAGLKIADTQYF
TRBJ1-2,NA,TRBV29-1,NA,TGCAGCGTTGAGACACCTTATGGCTACACCTTC,CSVETPYGYTF
TRBJ1-5,many,TRBV5-6,NA,TGTGCCAGCAGCTTGGTAGGTGGTCAGCCCCAGCATTTT,CASSLVGGQPQHF
TRBJ1-3,few,TRBV10-3,NA,TGTGCCATCAGTGAGTCTGGACGGGGAAACACCATATATTTT,CAISESGRGNTIYF
TRBJ2-2,NA,TRBV20-1,TRBD2,TGCAGTGCTAGTCCGACTAGCGGGACTACCTCCGGGGAGCTGTTTTTT,CSASPTSGTTSGELFF
TRBJ2-5,NA,TRBV5-1,TRBD2,TGCGCCAGCAGCTTGGGTCCAGCGGGATCCCAAGAGACCCAGTACTTC,CASSLGPAGSQETQYF
TRBJ1-2,NA,TRBV5-1,TRBD1,TGCGCCAGCAGCTTGGACGGGCGACAGGGCTATGGCTACACCTTC,CASSLDGRQGYGYTF
TRBJ2-1,NA,TRBV5-1,NA,TGCGCCAGCAGCCAAGGACAGTTACCCCAACTTGAGCAGTTCTTC,CASSQGQLPQLEQFF
TRBJ2-1,many,TRBV12-3/TRBV12-4,TRBD2,TGTGCCAGCAGTTTAGCACTAGCGGGAGTTAGTGAGCAGTTCTTC,CASSLALAGVSEQFF
TRBJ2-1,many,TRBV4-3,NA,TGCGCCAGCAGCCAAGACATCGCCTACAATGAGCAGTTCTTC,CASSQDIAYNEQFF
TRBJ2-3,few,TRBV10-1,NA,TGCGCCAGCAGCCCCGACTCACCGGGAGATACGCAGTATTTT,CASSPDSPGDTQYF
TRBJ1-2,many,TRBV5-1,NA,TGCGCCAGCAGCGTGGCAGCCCGTGCAAACTATGGCTACACCTTC,CASSVAARANYGYTF
TRBJ2-1,NA,TRBV5-1,TRBD1,TGCGCCAGCAGCAGCAACCCTCAGGGGGCAATAATTTACAATGAGCAGTTCTTC,CASSSNPQGAIIYNEQFF
TRBJ2-5,many,TRBV2,TRBD2,TGTGCCAGCAGTAGACTAGCACTAAAGGGGGAGACCCAGTACTTC,CASSRLALKGETQYF
TRBJ2-2,NA,TRBV5-1,NA,TGCGCCAGCAGCTTTTTCGTCGGGAGCCAAGGGGAGCTGTTTTTT,CASSFFVGSQGELFF
TRBJ2-1,few,TRBV12-3/TRBV12-4,TRBD2,TGTGCCAGCTGTAGCGGGAGCTCCTACAATGAGCAGTTCTTC,CASCSGSSYNEQFF
TRBJ2-1,NA,TRBV18,NA,TGTGCCAGCTCGCCCGACCGGGGAAACAATGAGCAGTTCTTC,CASSPDRGNNEQFF
TRBJ2-5,many,TRBV19,NA,TGTGCCAGTAGTATATCCGGGATGGAGACCCAGTACTTC,CASSISGMETQYF
TRBJ2-5,NA,TRBV27,TRBD2,TGTGCCAGCAGTTTCAACGGTCTCAGGGCTAGCGGGAAAGAGACCCAGTACTTC,CASSFNGLRASGKETQYF
TRBJ2-3,few,TRBV6-1,TRBD2,TGTGCCAGCAGCCCACTAGCGGGAAATGTGAATACGCAGTATTTT,CASSPLAGNVNTQYF
TRBJ2-3,few,TRBV5-5,TRBD2,TGTGCCAGCAGCGCCAGGGACAGACTGACTAGCGGGAGAGATACGCAGTATTTT,CASSARDRLTSGRDTQYF
TRBJ2-3,NA,TRBV20-1,TRBD2,TGCTGTGCTCAAGACCCGCTAGCGGCTTCTAGCACAGATACGCAGTATTTT,CCAQDPLAASSTDTQYF
TRBJ2-1,many,TRBV20-1,NA,TGCAGTGCCTCGTCGCGGTACAATGAGCAGTTCTTC,CSASSRYNEQFF
TRBJ2-1,few,TRBV6-5,TRBD1,TGTGCCAGCAGTTTCCGAGCGTTGGGACAGGATTTCAAGGAGCAGTTCTTC,CASSFRALGQDFKEQFF
TRBJ2-3,NA,TRBV18,NA,TGTGCCAGCTCACCTTTAGACGGCACAGATACGCAGTATTTT,CASSPLDGTDTQYF
TRBJ2-2,many,TRBV3-1,NA,TGTGCCAGCAGCCAAGAAACGGGGGCCCACGGGGAGCTGTTTTTT,CASSQETGAHGELFF
TRBJ2-7,many,TRBV28,TRBD2,TGTGCCAGCAGTAGACCACTAGCGGGAGTTGGAGAGCAGTACTTC,CASSRPLAGVGEQYF
TRBJ2-7,few,TRBV7-2,NA,TGTGCCAGCAACTGGGGGGCGGGCCTTACCTACGAGCAGTACTTC,CASNWGAGLTYEQYF
TRBJ2-6,many,TRBV15,NA,TGTGCCACCAGCAGAGAGGAACTCCGCCTGACTTTC,CATSREELRLTF
TRBJ2-3,many,TRBV2,NA,TGTGCCAGCAGTGAAGGGAGAGCAGATACGCAGTATTTT,CASSEGRADTQYF
TRBJ2-5,NA,TRBV12-3/TRBV12-4,NA,TGTGCCAGCAGTTTAGTTGGAGCGGCTAGAGAAGAGACCCAGTACTTC,CASSLVGAAREETQYF
TRBJ1-2,many,TRBV7-2,TRBD1,TGTGCCAGCAGCTGGAGGACAGGGGACTATGGCTACACCTTC,CASSWRTGDYGYTF
TRBJ2-3,few,TRBV15,NA,TGTGCCACCAGCAGAGTCCGACAGTACCTTGTGGAGTCCGCTAGCACAGATACGCAGTATTTT,CATSRVRQYLVESASTDTQYF
TRBJ2-7,many,TRBV28,NA,TGTGCCAGCAGTCCTCGTATGGGGGAGCAGTACTTC,CASSPRMGEQYF
TRBJ2-7,many,TRBV7-2,TRBD2,TGTGCCAGCAGCTCAACTAGCGGAACCTACGAGCAGTACTTC,CASSSTSGTYEQYF
TRBJ2-3,few,TRBV15,NA,TGTGCCACCAGCAGAGGTCCAGCGGGGAGGGGGACGCAGTATTTT,CATSRGPAGRGTQYF
TRBJ1-2,few,TRBV20-1,NA,TGCAGTGCCGGGTTGCGGCCCGATGGCTACACCTTC,CSAGLRPDGYTF
TRBJ2-6,NA,TRBV7-6,NA,TGTGCCAGCAGTTCGTACTCTGGGGCCTACGTCCTGACTTTC,CASSSYSGAYVLTF
TRBJ2-1,many,TRBV5-1,TRBD2,TGCGCCAGCAGCACAGCGGGAGGCGATTACAATGAGCAGTTCTTC,CASSTAGGDYNEQFF
TRBJ2-2,few,TRBV20-1,NA,TGCAGTGCAAGTGACACAAACACCGGGGAGCTGTTTTTT,CSASDTNTGELFF
TRBJ2-3,NA,TRBV4-3,NA,TGCGCCAGCAGCCCCAGGGGGGGAGCCACAGATACGCAGTATTTT,CASSPRGGATDTQYF
TRBJ2-1,few,TRBV7-3,NA,TGTGCCAGCAGCTCAACCGTCCGGGACGATGAGCAGTTCTTC,CASSSTVRDDEQFF
TRBJ1-4,many,TRBV3-1,NA,TGTGCCAGCAGCCGAGATCCTATCCTAAATGAAAAACTGTTTTTT,CASSRDPILNEKLFF
TRBJ2-1,NA,TRBV6-2/TRBV6-3,TRBD2,TGTGCCAGCAGTTACTCGCGGGGGACCTCCTACAATGAGCAGTTCTTC,CASSYSRGTSYNEQFF
TRBJ2-1,many,TRBV5-1,TRBD2,TGCGCCAGCAGCCCCGGGGGGGGTCGGGGCCCACACAATGAGCAGTTCTTC,CASSPGGGRGPHNEQFF
TRBJ2-1,many,TRBV5-8,NA,TGTGCCAGCAGCTTGGTGGGGACCCCCCAGTTCAATGAGCAGTTCTTC,CASSLVGTPQFNEQFF